The source of this T cell receptor (beta chain) is a study of cytomegalovirus exposure and HLA in healthy donors. Broader study findings: Researchers reported that a few CMV-associated chains were confirmed in vitro as CMV antigen-specific. A later analysis linked a missense DCLRE1C variant to TCR beta V- and J-gene trimming.

Healthy bone marrow donors formed the donor group. Note on this clone: The antigen is undetermined.

It was with 60 Vbeta and 13 Jbeta primers that the PCR ran. The data were produced by immunoSEQ multiplex PCR, yet TCRdb's version contains in-frame clones alone and is incomplete. The table shows some 180,000 clones, with over 80% occurring only once. Sample: PBMCs. This receptor was obtained from a middle-aged man in good health and CMV-seronegative.

CDR3 protein: CASSIRGFGQFF. Written as DNA, the CDR3 is TGTGCCAGCAGTATTAGAGGGTTTGGGCAGTTCTTC. The chain has TRBV2 and TRBJ2-1; maybe TRBD2 (5 bases). Trimming left V 5 bases short and J 12 bases short, with 14 bases between. Germline V gene data show CDR1 as SNHLY and CDR2 as FYNNEI. The CDR3 totals 12 residues.